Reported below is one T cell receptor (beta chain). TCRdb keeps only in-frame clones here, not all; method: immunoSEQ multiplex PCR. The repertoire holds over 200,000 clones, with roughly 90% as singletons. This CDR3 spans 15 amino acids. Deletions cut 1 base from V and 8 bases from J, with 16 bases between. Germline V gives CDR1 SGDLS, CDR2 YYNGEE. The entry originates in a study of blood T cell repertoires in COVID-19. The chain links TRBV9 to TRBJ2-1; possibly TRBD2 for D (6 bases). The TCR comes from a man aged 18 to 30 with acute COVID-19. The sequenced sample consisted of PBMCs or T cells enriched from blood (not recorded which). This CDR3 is CASSVSGDPGDEQFF. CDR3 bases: TGTGCCAGCAGCGTATCGGGGGATCCTGGGGATGAGCAGTTCTTC.